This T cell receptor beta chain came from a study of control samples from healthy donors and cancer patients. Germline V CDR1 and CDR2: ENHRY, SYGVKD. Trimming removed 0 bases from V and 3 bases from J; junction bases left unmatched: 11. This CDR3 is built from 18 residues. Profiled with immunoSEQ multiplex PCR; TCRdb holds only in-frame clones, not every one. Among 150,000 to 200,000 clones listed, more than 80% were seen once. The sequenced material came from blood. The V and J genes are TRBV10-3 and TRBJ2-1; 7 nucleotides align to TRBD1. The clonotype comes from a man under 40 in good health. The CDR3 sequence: CAISESSRGQAIYNEQFF. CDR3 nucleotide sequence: TGTGCCATCAGTGAGTCGAGCCGCGGACAGGCCATCTACAATGAGCAGTTCTTC.